A selection of T cell receptor beta chains follows, all from one sample in a study of blood T cell repertoires in COVID-19. The protocol was immunoSEQ multiplex PCR, while the TCRdb copy is restricted to in-frame clones and leaves out a portion. This sample has 96,000 or so clones, with over 75% found just once. The sample comprised peripheral blood. The receptors stem from a woman of 80 years or more with acute or convalescent COVID-19. CDR3s include the opening cysteine and the closing phenylalanine or tryptophan. The D gene is left open where the match is weak. Only some rows state a clone size, as once, few, many or a class for expanded clones.

D | J | V | size | DNA | CDR3
TRBD2 | TRBJ2-1 | TRBV5-8 | NA | TGTGCCAGCAGCCCAAGACTAGCAGTTTCTGGGGGGGAGCAGTTCTTC | CASSPRLAVSGGEQFF
NA | TRBJ2-1 | TRBV5-5 | NA | TGTGCCAGCAGCTTAACAGGTGACTCCTACAATGAGCAGTTCTTC | CASSLTGDSYNEQFF
NA | TRBJ2-1 | TRBV28 | NA | TGTGCCAGCAGACTAACAGGGGCGGGAGAGCAGTTCTTC | CASRLTGAGEQFF
NA | TRBJ1-5 | TRBV19 | NA | TGTGCCAGTACCCCGGGCGTTTCACAGGCTCAGCCCCAGCATTTT | CASTPGVSQAQPQHF
NA | TRBJ1-4 | TRBV15 | few | TGTGCCACCAGCAGAGAAATCCACAGGGCAACTAATGAAAAACTGTTTTTT | CATSREIHRATNEKLFF
NA | TRBJ1-2 | TRBV5-1 | NA | TGCGCCAGCAGCTTGAGCCCACAGGAGAACTATGGCTACACCTTC | CASSLSPQENYGYTF
NA | TRBJ1-6 | TRBV7-2 | NA | TGTGCCAGCAGCTCGAGCGGCCCCTATAATTCACCCCTCCACTTT | CASSSSGPYNSPLHF
NA | TRBJ1-5 | TRBV9 | once | TGTGCCAGCAGCGTAGATACGGGAGGGAGCAATCAGCCCCAGCATTTT | CASSVDTGGSNQPQHF
TRBD1 | TRBJ2-7 | TRBV30 | once | TGTGCCTGGAGTGTCAGGGGGCGATCCCACGAGCAGTACTTC | CAWSVRGRSHEQYF
TRBD1 | TRBJ1-1 | TRBV6-5 | NA | TGTGCCAGCAACCCGACAGGGGAGACTGAAGCTTTCTTT | CASNPTGETEAFF
TRBD1 | TRBJ1-1 | TRBV6-5 | NA | TGTGCCAGCAGGGGGGGACAGCAGAACACTGAAGCTTTCTTT | CASRGGQQNTEAFF
NA | TRBJ1-1 | TRBV28 | NA | TGTGCCAGCAGTCCCTCCGGAGGGACTGAAGCTTTCTTT | CASSPSGGTEAFF
NA | TRBJ1-2 | TRBV3-1/TRBV3-2 | NA | TGTGCCAGCAGCCACAGGGACAAATCACGGGGCTACACCTTC | CASSHRDKSRGYTF
TRBD1 | TRBJ1-1 | TRBV12-3/TRBV12-4 | NA | TGTGCCAGCATAAGACAGGGGACTGAAGCTTTCTTT | CASIRQGTEAFF
NA | TRBJ1-1 | TRBV4-3 | NA | TGCGCCAGCAGCCCTAACCCGCAGGATCCACTGAACACTGAAGCTTTCTTT | CASSPNPQDPLNTEAFF
TRBD1 | TRBJ1-3 | TRBV5-5 | NA | TGTGCCAGCAGTTTACAGGGGTTTGGAAACACCATATATTTT | CASSLQGFGNTIYF
NA | TRBJ1-4 | TRBV5-1 | NA | TGCGCCAGCAGCTTGTCCGGGGTCTTTGAAAAACTGTTTTTT | CASSLSGVFEKLFF
TRBD1 | TRBJ1-5 | TRBV27 | NA | TGTGCCAGCAGTGGACAGGCTAAATACAATCAGCCCCAGCATTTT | CASSGQAKYNQPQHF
TRBD2 | TRBJ2-1 | TRBV4-2 | NA | TGTGCCAGCAGCCAAGATGGGAGCGGGGGGCGTTACAATGAGCAGTTCTTC | CASSQDGSGGRYNEQFF
TRBD1 | TRBJ1-1 | TRBV2 | NA | TGTGCCAGCAGTGCTTGGACAGGGGGCGCGGGGAGCACTGAAGCTTTCTTT | CASSAWTGGAGSTEAFF
TRBD1 | TRBJ1-5 | TRBV23-1 | NA | TGCGCCAGCAGTCAAACTGACAGGGTGAAGTATAGCAATCAGCCCCAGCATTTT | CASSQTDRVKYSNQPQHF
TRBD1 | TRBJ2-1 | TRBV7-9 | NA | TGTGCCAGCAGCTTAATGACAGGGGGAAATGAGCAGTTCTTC | CASSLMTGGNEQFF
NA | TRBJ1-1 | TRBV7-2 | NA | TGTGCCAGCAGCCCAGACAGCCGGAACACTGAAGCTTTCTTT | CASSPDSRNTEAFF
TRBD2 | TRBJ2-1 | TRBV4-3 | NA | TGCGCCAGCAGCCAGGACACCGGGACTAGCAGTGACAATGAGCAGTTCTTC | CASSQDTGTSSDNEQFF
NA | TRBJ2-2 | TRBV6-5 | NA | TGTGCCAGCAGTTACTCAGGGGCAGTCACCGGGGAGCTGTTTTTT | CASSYSGAVTGELFF
NA | TRBJ1-2 | TRBV6-5 | NA | TGTGCCAGCAGGTCTACACAGGGATTAGTCTATGGCTACACCTTC | CASRSTQGLVYGYTF
NA | TRBJ1-5 | TRBV6-6 | NA | TGTGCCAGCAGTTATTTAACACAGCCCCAGCATTTT | CASSYLTQPQHF
TRBD2 | TRBJ2-7 | TRBV4-3 | NA | TGCGCCAGCAGCCAGGAGCCCCAGGGGAGCGGGGGAACCTACGAGCAGTACTTC | CASSQEPQGSGGTYEQYF
NA | TRBJ2-5 | TRBV6-5 | NA | TGTGCCAGCAGCAATGCGGGGACCCAGTACTTC | CASSNAGTQYF
NA | TRBJ2-1 | TRBV19 | NA | TGTGCCAGTAGTCCGGCGGACACCACCTACAATGAGCAGTTCTTC | CASSPADTTYNEQFF
TRBD2 | TRBJ2-5 | TRBV20-1 | NA | TGCAGTACGGGAGGGGAGACCCAGTACTTC | CSTGGETQYF
NA | TRBJ1-2 | TRBV14 | NA | TGTGCCAGCAGCCGCAGAACTAACTATGGCTACACCTTC | CASSRRTNYGYTF
TRBD2 | TRBJ2-7 | TRBV7-2 | NA | TGTGCCAGCAGCTCCCGGACTAGCGGGAGGGGCGAGCAGTACTTC | CASSSRTSGRGEQYF
NA | TRBJ1-5 | TRBV7-2 | few | TGTGCCAGCAGCAATCGGGTAAATCAGCCCCAGCATTTT | CASSNRVNQPQHF
NA | TRBJ1-3 | TRBV9 | NA | TGTGCCAGCAGCCCCCAGACTGAAAACACCATATATTTT | CASSPQTENTIYF
TRBD2 | TRBJ2-2 | TRBV20-1 | NA | TGCAGTGCTAGTCGGCTAGCGGGAATCGGGGAGCTGTTTTTT | CSASRLAGIGELFF
TRBD2 | TRBJ2-1 | TRBV4-1 | NA | TGCGCCAGCAGCCAAGAGTCCGGACTAGCGGGGGCTGAGCAGTTCTTC | CASSQESGLAGAEQFF
TRBD2 | TRBJ2-5 | TRBV9 | NA | TGTGCCAGCAGCGTTGGGACTAGCGGCGAGACCCAGTACTTC | CASSVGTSGETQYF
NA | TRBJ1-1 | TRBV29-1 | NA | TGCAGCGCCGTGGGGGGTGTAGGCACTGAAGCTTTCTTT | CSAVGGVGTEAFF
NA | TRBJ2-3 | TRBV24-1 | NA | TGTGCCACCAGTGATGTGACAGGTCCGGCCGATACGCAGTATTTT | CATSDVTGPADTQYF
NA | TRBJ1-3 | TRBV3-1/TRBV3-2 | NA | TGTGCCAGCAGCCGCAGGGTATCGGGAAACACCATATATTTT | CASSRRVSGNTIYF
TRBD2 | TRBJ2-5 | TRBV10-1 | NA | TGCGCCAGCTGGGAGGGGCGGGGAACCCCCATGGGGACCCAGTACTTC | CASWEGRGTPMGTQYF
TRBD1 | TRBJ2-7 | TRBV4-3 | NA | TGCGCCAGCAGCCAAAGATGGGGGACAGAGCCTCTCGAGCAGTACTTC | CASSQRWGTEPLEQYF
NA | TRBJ1-1 | TRBV5-6 | NA | TGTGCCAGCGGCGAGGCAGGCGACAGGAGGGCTTTCTTT | CASGEAGDRRAFF
NA | TRBJ1-1 | TRBV4-3 | NA | TGCGCCAGCAGCCAATCGGTCCGGAACACTGAAGCTTTCTTT | CASSQSVRNTEAFF
TRBD2 | TRBJ2-7 | TRBV7-2 | NA | TGTGCCAGCAGCCAGCCGGGACTAGCGGGAGACTACGAGCAGTACTTC | CASSQPGLAGDYEQYF